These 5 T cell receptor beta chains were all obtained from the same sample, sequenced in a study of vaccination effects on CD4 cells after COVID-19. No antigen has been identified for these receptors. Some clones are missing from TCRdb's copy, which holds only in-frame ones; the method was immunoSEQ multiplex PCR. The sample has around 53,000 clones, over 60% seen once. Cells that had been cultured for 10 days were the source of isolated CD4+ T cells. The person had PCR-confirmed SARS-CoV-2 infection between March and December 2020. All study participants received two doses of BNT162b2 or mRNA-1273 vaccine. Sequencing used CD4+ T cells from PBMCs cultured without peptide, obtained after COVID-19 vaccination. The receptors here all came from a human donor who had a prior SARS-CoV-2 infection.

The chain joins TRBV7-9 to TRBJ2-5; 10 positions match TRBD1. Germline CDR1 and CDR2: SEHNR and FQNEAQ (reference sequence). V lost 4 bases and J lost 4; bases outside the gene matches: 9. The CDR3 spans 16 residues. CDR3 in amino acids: CASSYRDRGLLETQYF. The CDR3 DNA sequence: TGTGCCAGCAGCTACCGGGACAGGGGTTTGTTAGAGACCCAGTACTTC. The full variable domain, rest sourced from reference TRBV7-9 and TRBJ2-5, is DTGVSQNPRHKITKRGQNVTFRCDPISEHNRLYWYRQTLGQGPEFLTYFQNEAQLEKSRLLSDRFSAERPKGSFSTLEIQRTEQGDSAMYLCASSYRDRGLLETQYFGPGTRLLVL.

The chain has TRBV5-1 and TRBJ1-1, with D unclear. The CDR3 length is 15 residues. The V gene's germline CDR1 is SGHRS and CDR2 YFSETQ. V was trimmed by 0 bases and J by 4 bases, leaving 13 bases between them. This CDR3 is CASSLVAGPGTEAFF. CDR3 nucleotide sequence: TGCGCCAGCAGCTTGGTTGCGGGTCCGGGCACTGAAGCTTTCTTT.

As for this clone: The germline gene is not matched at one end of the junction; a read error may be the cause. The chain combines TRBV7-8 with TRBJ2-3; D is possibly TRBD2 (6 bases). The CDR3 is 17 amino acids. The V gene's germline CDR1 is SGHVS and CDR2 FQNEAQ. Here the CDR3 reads CASSLVPHSGSTDTQYF. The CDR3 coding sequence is TGTGCCAGCAGCTTAGTTCCCCATAGCGGTTCCACAGATACGCAGTATTTC. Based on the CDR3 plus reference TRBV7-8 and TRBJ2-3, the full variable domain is GAGVSQSPRYKVAKRGQDVALRCDPISGHVSLFWYQQALGQGPEFLTYFQNEAQLDKSGLPSDRFFAERPEGSVSTLKIQRTQQEDSAVYLCASSLVPHSGSTDTQYFGPGTRLTVL.

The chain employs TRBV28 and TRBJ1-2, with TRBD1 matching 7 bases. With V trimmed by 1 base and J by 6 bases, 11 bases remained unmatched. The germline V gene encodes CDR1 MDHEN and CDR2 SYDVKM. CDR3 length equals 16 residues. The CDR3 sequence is CASSLSKPTGLNGYTF. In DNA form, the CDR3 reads TGTGCCAGCAGTTTATCCAAACCGACAGGGCTGAATGGCTACACCTTC.

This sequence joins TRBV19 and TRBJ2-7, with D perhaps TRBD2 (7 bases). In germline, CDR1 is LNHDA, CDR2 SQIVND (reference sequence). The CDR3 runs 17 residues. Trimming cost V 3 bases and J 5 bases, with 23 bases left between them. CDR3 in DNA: TGTGCCAGTAGTATGGGGGGGGGCCCAGCGAGAGTGAACGAGCAGTACTTC. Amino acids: CASSMGGGPARVNEQYF.